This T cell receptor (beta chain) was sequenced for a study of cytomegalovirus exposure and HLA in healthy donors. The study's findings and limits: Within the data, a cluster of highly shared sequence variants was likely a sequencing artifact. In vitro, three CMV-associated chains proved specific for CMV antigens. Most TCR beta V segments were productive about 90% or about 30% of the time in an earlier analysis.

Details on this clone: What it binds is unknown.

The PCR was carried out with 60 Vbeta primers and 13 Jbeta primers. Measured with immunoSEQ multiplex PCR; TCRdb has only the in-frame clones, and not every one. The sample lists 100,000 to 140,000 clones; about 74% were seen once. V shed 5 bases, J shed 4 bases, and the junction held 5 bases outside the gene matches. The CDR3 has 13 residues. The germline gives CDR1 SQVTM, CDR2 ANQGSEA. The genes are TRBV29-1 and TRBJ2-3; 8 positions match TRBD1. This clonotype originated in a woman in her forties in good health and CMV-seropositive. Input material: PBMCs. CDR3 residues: CSVPRQGSDTQYF. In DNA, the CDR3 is TGCAGCGTTCCCCGACAGGGGTCAGATACGCAGTATTTT.